This TCR beta chain appears in the sequencing data of a study of blood T cell repertoires in COVID-19. The CDR3 is made up of 15 amino acids. Trimming removed 5 bases from V and 7 bases from J; junction bases left unmatched: 9. CDR1 is LNHDA, CDR2 SQIVND, per germline (reference sequence). TCRdb's table, derived via immunoSEQ multiplex PCR, lists solely in-frame clones and lacks some. The sample records under 200,000 clones, 85% to 95% being singletons. This chain uses TRBV19 with TRBJ2-1, with 9 bases matching TRBD1. Sequencing input: peripheral blood. This receptor was obtained from a man aged 45-65 years with acute or convalescent COVID-19. This chain's CDR3 is CASSVNRGPWNEQFF. The CDR3 nucleotides read TGTGCCAGTAGTGTAAACAGGGGGCCATGGAATGAGCAGTTCTTC. Combining the CDR3 with reference TRBV19 and TRBJ2-1 gives the whole variable domain DGGITQSPKYLFRKEGQNVTLSCEQNLNHDAMYWYRQDPGQGLRLIYYSQIVNDFQKGDIAEGYSVSREKKESFPLTVTSAQKNPTAFYLCASSVNRGPWNEQFFGPGTRLTVL.